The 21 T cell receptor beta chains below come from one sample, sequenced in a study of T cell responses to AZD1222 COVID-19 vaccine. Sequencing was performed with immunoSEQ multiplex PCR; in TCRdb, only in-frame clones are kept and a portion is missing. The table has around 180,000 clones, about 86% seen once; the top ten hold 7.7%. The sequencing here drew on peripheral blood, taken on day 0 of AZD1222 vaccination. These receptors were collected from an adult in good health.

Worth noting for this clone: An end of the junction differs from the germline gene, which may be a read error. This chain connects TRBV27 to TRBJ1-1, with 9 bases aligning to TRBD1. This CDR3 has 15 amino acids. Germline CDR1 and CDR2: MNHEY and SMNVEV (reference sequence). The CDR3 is CASSLSGTGNAEAFF. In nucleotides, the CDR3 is TGTGCCAGCAGTTTATCCGGGACAGGGAACGCTGAAGCTTTCTTT.

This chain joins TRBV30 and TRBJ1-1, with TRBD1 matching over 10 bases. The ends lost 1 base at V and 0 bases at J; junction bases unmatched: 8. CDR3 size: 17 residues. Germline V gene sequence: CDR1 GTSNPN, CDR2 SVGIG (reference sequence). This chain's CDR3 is CAWSGGQGRTMNTEAFF. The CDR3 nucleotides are TGTGCCTGGAGTGGGGGACAGGGGCGAACCATGAACACTGAAGCTTTCTTT.

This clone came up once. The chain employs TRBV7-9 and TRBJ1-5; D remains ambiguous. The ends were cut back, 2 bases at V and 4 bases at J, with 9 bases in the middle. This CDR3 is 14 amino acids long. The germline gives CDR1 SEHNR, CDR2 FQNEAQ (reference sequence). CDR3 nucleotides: TGTGCCAGCAGCTTATGGGATCTTAATCAGCCCCAGCATTTT. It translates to CASSLWDLNQPQHF.

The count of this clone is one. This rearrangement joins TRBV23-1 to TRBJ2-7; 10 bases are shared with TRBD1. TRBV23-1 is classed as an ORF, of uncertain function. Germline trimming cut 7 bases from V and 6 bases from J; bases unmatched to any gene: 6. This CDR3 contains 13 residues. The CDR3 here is CASIRRDRGEQYF. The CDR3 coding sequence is TGCGCCAGCATTCGCCGGGACAGGGGCGAGCAGTACTTC.

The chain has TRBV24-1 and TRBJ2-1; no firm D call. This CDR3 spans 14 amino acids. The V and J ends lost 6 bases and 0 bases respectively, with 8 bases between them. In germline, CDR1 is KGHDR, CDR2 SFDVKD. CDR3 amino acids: CATSPGPSYNEQFF. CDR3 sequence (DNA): TGTGCCACCAGTCCGGGTCCCTCCTACAATGAGCAGTTCTTC.

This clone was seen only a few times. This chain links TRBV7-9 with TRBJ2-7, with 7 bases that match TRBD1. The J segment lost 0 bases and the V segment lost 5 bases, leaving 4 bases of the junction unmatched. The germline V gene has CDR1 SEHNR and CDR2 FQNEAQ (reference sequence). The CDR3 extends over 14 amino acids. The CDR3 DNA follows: TGTGCCAGCAGCCCACAGGGGAGCTCCTACGAGCAGTACTTC. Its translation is CASSPQGSSYEQYF.

The CDR3 sequence: CASSGPDRVYEQYF. As DNA, the CDR3 is TGTGCCAGCAGTGGACCGGACAGGGTCTACGAGCAGTACTTC. The rearrangement uses TRBV28 and TRBJ2-7; 8 bases are shared with TRBD1. The V gene end was trimmed by 5 bases and the J gene end by 3 bases; junction bases not matched to a gene: 6. The CDR3 extends over 14 amino acids. Germline V CDR1 and CDR2: MDHEN, SYDVKM. The full variable domain, with the rest looked up from reference TRBV28 and TRBJ2-7, is DVKVTQSSRYLVKRTGEKVFLECVQDMDHENMFWYRQDPGLGLRLIYFSYDVKMKEKGDIPEGYSVSREKKERFSLILESASTNQTSMYLCASSGPDRVYEQYFGPGTRLTVT.

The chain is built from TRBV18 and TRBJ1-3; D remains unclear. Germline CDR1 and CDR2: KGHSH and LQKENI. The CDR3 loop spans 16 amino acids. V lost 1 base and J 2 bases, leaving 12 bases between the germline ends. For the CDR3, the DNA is TGTGCCAGCTCACCACTTGCGGTAGCGGCTGGAAACACCATATATTTT. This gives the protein CASSPLAVAAGNTIYF.

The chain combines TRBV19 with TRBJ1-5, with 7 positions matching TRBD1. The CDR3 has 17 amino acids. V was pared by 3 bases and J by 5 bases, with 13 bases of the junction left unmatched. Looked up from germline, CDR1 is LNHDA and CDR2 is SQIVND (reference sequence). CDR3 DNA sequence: TGTGCCAGTAGTATTAACGGACAGGAAGGGTTAGATCAGCCCCAGCATTTT. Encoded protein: CASSINGQEGLDQPQHF.

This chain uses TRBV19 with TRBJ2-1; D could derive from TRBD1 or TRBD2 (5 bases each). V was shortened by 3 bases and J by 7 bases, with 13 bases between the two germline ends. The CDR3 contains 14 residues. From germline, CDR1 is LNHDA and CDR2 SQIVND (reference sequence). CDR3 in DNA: TGTGCCAGTAGTATCGAGGGGAAGGTAAATGAGCAGTTCTTC. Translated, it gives CASSIEGKVNEQFF.

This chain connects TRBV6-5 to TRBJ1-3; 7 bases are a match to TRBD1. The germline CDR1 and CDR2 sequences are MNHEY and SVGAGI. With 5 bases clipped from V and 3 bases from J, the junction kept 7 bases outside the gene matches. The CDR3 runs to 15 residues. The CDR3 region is CASSTGQESGNTIYF. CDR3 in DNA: TGTGCCAGCAGTACAGGACAGGAGAGTGGAAACACCATATATTTT.

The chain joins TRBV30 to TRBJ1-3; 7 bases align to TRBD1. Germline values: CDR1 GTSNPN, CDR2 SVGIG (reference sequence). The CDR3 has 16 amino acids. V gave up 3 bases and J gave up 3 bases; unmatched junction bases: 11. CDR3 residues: CAWSRVGRGDGNTIYF. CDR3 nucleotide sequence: TGTGCCTGGAGCCGGGTGGGCAGGGGGGATGGAAACACCATATATTTT.

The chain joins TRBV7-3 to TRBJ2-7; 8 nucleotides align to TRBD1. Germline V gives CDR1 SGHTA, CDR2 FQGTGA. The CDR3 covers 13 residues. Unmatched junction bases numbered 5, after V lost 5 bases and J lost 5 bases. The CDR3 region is CASSRQGFDEQYF. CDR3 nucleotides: TGTGCCAGCAGCCGACAGGGGTTTGACGAGCAGTACTTC.

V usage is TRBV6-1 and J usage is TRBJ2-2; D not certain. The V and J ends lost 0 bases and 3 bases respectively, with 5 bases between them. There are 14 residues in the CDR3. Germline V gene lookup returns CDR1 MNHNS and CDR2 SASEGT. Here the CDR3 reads CASSEAWHTGELFF. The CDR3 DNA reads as TGTGCCAGCAGTGAAGCTTGGCACACCGGGGAGCTGTTTTTT.

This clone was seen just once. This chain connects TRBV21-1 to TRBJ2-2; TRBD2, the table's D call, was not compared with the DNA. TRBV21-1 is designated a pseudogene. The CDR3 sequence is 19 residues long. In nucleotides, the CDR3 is TGTGCCAGCCCTAGACTAGCGGAAAGAGACGCAAAGAACACCGGGGAGCTGTTTTTT. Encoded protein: CASPRLAERDAKNTGELFF.

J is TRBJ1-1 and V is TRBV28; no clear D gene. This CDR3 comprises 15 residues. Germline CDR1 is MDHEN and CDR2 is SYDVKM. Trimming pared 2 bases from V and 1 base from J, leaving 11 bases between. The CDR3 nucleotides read TGTGCCAGCAGTTTAAGTCGCGTTTGGAACACTGAAGCTTTCTTT. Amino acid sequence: CASSLSRVWNTEAFF.

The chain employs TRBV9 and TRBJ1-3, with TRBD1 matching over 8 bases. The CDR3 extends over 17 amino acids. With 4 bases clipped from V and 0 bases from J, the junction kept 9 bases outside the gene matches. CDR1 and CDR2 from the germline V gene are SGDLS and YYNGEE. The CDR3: CASSPTGTGYSGNTIYF. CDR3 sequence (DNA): TGTGCCAGCAGCCCCACCGGGACAGGTTACTCTGGAAACACCATATATTTT.

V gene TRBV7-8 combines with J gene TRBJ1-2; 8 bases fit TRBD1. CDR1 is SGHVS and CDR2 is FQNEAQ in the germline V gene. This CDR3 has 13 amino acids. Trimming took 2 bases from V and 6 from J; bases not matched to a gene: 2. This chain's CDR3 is CASSLSGGDGYTF. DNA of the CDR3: TGTGCCAGCAGCTTATCAGGGGGCGATGGCTACACCTTC.

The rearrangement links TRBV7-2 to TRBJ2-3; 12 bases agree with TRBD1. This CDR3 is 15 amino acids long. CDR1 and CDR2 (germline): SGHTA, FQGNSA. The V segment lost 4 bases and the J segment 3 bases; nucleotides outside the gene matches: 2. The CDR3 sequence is CASSSGQGATDTQYF. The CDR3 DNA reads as TGTGCCAGCAGCTCGGGACAGGGGGCAACAGATACGCAGTATTTT.

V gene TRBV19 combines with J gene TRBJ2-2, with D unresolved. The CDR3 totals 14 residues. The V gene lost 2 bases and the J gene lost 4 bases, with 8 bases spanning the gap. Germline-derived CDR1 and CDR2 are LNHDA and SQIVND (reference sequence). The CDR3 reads CASSIKSITGELFF. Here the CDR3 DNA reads TGTGCCAGTAGTATAAAAAGTATCACCGGGGAGCTGTTTTTT.

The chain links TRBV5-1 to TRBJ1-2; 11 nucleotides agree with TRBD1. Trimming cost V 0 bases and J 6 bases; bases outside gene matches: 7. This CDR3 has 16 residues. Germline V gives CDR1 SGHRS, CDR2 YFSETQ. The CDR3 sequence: CASSLASRTGGHGYTF. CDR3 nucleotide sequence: TGCGCCAGCAGCTTGGCATCAAGGACAGGGGGCCATGGCTACACCTTC.